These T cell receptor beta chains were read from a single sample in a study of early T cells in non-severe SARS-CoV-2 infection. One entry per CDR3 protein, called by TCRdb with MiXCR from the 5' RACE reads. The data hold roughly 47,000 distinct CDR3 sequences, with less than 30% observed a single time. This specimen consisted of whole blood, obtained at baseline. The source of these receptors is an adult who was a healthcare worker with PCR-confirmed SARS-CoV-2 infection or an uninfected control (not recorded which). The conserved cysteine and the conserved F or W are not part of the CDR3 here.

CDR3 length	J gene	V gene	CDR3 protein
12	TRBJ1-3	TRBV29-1	SVVQGYSGNTIY
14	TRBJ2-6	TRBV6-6	ASSYGQGTGANVLT
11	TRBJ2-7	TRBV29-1	SGGPAGSYEQY
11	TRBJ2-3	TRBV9	ASSDKVSDTQY
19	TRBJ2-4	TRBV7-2	ASSAHGLAGGLVTAKNIQY
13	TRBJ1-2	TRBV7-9	ASSPLFFRERGYT
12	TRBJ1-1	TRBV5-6	ASSFPGGVTEAF
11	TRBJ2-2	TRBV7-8	ASSLEPLGELF
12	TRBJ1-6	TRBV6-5	ASSYGEGNSPLH
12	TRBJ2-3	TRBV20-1	SAGRVGSTDTQY
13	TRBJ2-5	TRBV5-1	ASSLVGEETHSQY
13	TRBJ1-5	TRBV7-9	ASSLEGGIGSPQH
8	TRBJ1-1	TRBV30	AWRPGEAF
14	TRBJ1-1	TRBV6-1	ASSPDRGPLNTEAF
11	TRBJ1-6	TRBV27	ASSRGYNSPLH
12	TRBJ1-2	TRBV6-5	ASRNGQSGGGYT
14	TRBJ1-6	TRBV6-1	ASSDPPNSYNSPLH
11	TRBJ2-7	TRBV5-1	ASSGGTQSEQY
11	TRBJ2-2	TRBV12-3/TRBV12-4	APGDANTGELF
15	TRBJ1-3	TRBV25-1	ASSESGDWGTGNTIY
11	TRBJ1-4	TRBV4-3	ASSQVGEGKLF
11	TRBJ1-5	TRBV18	ASSRDRGQPQH
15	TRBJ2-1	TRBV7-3	ASSPLERGLSYNEQF